This record covers a single T cell receptor (beta chain). Its target is not known. Germline V gene lookup returns CDR1 MNHNY and CDR2 SVGAGI (reference sequence). The CDR3 loop spans 13 amino acids. CD45RO-CCR7+CD27+CD95- defined naive CD8+ T cells. This sample is drawn from a study of CXCR3-negative and CXCR3-positive naive CD8 T cells. For the study at large: With about 1.5 +/- 0.3 million reads per library, the TRB reads numbered some 130 million in total.

Whole-study findings and limits: Much lower diversity was found in memory CD8+ cells, while both naive subsets had comparably high diversity. CXCR3-positive naive cells had more hydrophobic TRB CDR3s than CXCR3-negative naive cells. Freshly isolated PBMCs were used in most assays, given partial CXCR3 loss after freezing.

Researchers prepared the TRB cDNA libraries using 5' RACE with UMI labels. Reprocessing the 5' RACE reads, TCRdb reports a single entry for every CDR3 protein and omits DNA. This sample's table has about 84,000 distinct CDR3 sequences. Specimen: naive CXCR3+ CD8+ T cells from blood. The subset here: CD45RO-CCR7+CD27+CD95- naive CD8+ T cells expressing CXCR3 (TNR3+). The chain joins TRBV6-6 to TRBJ1-2; TCRdb's D gene call, TRBD1, goes unchecked for lack of DNA. This receptor was obtained from a human donor in good health. Some clones in this sample may be carry-over from other donors' samples. The CDR3 here is CASSLDGADGYTF.